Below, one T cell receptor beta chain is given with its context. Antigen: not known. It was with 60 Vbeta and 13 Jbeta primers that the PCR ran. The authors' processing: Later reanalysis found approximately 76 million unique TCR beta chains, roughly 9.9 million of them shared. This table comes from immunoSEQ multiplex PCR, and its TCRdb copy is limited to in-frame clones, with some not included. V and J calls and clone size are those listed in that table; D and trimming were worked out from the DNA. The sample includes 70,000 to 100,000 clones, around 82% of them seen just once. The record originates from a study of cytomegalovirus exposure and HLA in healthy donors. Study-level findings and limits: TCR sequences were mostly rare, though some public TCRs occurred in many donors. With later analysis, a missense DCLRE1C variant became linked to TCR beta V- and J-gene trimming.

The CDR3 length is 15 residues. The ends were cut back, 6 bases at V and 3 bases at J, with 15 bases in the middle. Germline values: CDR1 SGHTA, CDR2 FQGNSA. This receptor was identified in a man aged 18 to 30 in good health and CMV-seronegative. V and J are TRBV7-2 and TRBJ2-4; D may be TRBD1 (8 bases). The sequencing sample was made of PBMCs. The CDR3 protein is CASRQGGAGKNIQYF. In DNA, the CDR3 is TGTGCCAGCAGACAGGGGGGGGCTGGCAAAAACATTCAGTACTTC.